This T cell receptor beta chain appears in the sequencing data of a study of early T cells in non-severe SARS-CoV-2 infection (dated by TCRdb to about 2021). Concerning the study at large: Because TCR sequencing was done on bulk RNA from unsorted whole blood, the alpha and beta chains could not be paired.

Overall results and qualifications from the work: VDJdb matching was skewed toward anti-spike CD8 responses, so virus-specific expansions were likely underestimated and private and CD4 specificities were missed.

The library was built by means of 5' RACE. Instrument used: NextSeq 500. The TCR library protocol attached unique molecular identifiers to individual cDNA molecules to correct for sequencing error and PCR bias. Both TCR alpha and beta chains were sequenced, and tight co-correlation was observed between alpha and beta sequence abundances in each sample. As for the original processing: V gene, J gene and CDR3 annotation of TCR sequences was performed with Decombinator V4. Expanded TCRs were defined as changing significantly between any two time points under a Poisson model with p below 0.0001. Abundances of TCRs were expressed as counts per million after normalisation to the total number of TCRs sequenced in each sample. TRAV1-2 paired with TRAJ12, TRAJ20 or TRAJ33 defined MAIT TCRs, while TRAV10 paired with TRAJ18 defined iNKT TCRs. VDJdb, accessed on 1 November 2021, was searched for TCRs annotated for CMV, EBV and SARS-CoV-2, and TCRs annotated for more than one antigen were excluded. TCRdb's own reprocessing of the public reads used fastp at Q25 and MiXCR and kept productive beta chains. Here each entry gathers all rows of one CDR3 protein and keeps the most common genes and DNA. TCRdb, rather than the study authors, made the V and J calls. This sample gives over 95,000 distinct CDR3 sequences in total; approximately 15% of them show up just once. Of the sample, roughly 1.2% falls within the top ten clones.

This clonotype was found once. Its antigen is not yet known. Base qualities are missing; no much larger clone stands one base away. One read amounts to weak evidence. Set within a cohort of healthcare workers in London, UK, this nested case-control study involved weekly PCR testing of nasopharyngeal swabs along with blood sampling. Between 23 and 31 March 2020, the week of the UK lockdown, healthcare workers were enrolled and then followed up weekly for as long as 16 weeks. The CDR3 covers 14 residues, taking in both the cysteine and the phenylalanine. Solely the CDR3 DNA is kept, with 42 bases framed from the first base. V lost 10 bases and J lost 4 bases, and the count of bases not matched to a germline gene is 7. According to the germline V gene, CDR1 reads MRHNA and CDR2 reads SNTAGT.

Sequencing was performed on whole blood. The sequence links TRBV6-4 to TRBJ2-1, with 10 junctional bases fitting TRBD2. The clonotype was recovered from an adult who was a healthcare worker with PCR-confirmed SARS-CoV-2 infection or an uninfected control (not recorded which). The nucleotide sequence reads as follows: TGTGCCATCCTAGCGGGAGTGGAGTACAATGAGCAGTTCTTC. The resulting protein is CAILAGVEYNEQFF.